The text below deals with one TCR beta chain. The data belong to a study of blood T cell repertoires in COVID-19. Study-level background: T cells, B-cell-depleted T cells, or PBMCs provided the cDNA or gDNA that served as material.

V lost 6 bases and J 6 bases, leaving 12 bases between the germline ends. CDR3 length: 13 amino acids. In germline, CDR1 is MNHEY, CDR2 SVGAGI. The assay was immunoSEQ multiplex PCR, and TCRdb's table has in-frame clones only and misses some. Of some 300,000 clones in the sample, approximately 89% are singletons; the top ten hold 1.5% to 2%. The sequencing input was peripheral blood. This TCR was sampled from a woman aged 30 to 39 with COVID-19, enrolled during active disease. The chain has TRBV6-5 and TRBJ1-5; no reliable D call. The CDR3 bases are TGTGCCAGCAGATTGTTTGGCGGTCAGCCCCAGCATTTT. As protein: CASRLFGGQPQHF.